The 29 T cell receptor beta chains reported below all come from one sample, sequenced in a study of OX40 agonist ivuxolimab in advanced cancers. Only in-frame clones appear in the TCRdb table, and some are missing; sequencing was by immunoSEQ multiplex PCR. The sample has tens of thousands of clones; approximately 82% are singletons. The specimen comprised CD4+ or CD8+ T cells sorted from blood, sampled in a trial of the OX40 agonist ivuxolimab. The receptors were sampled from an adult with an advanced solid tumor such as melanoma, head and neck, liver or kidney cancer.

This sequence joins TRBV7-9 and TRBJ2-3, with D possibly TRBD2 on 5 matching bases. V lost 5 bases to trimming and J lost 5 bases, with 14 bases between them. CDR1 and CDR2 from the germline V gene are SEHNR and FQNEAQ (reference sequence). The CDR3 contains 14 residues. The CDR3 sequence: CASSPAPGKDTQYF. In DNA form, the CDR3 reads TGTGCCAGCAGCCCAGCCCCCGGGAAAGATACGCAGTATTTT.

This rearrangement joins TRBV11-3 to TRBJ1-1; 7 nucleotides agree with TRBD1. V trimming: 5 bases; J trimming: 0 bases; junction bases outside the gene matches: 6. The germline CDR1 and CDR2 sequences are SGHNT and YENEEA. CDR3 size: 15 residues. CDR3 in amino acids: CASSPGGQMNTEAFF. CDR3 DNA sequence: TGTGCCAGCAGCCCGGGGGGACAGATGAACACTGAAGCTTTCTTT. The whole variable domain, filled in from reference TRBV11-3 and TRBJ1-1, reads EAGVVQSPRYKIIEKKQPVAFWCNPISGHNTLYWYLQNLGQGPELLIRYENEEAVDDSQLPKDRFSAERLKGVDSTLKIQPAELGDSAVYLCASSPGGQMNTEAFFGQGTRLTVV.

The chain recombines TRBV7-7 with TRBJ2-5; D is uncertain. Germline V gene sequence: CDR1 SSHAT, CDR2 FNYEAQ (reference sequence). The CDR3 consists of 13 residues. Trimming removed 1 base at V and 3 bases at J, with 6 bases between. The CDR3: CASSLDNEETQYF. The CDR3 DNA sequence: TGTGCCAGCAGCTTAGACAATGAAGAGACCCAGTACTTC.

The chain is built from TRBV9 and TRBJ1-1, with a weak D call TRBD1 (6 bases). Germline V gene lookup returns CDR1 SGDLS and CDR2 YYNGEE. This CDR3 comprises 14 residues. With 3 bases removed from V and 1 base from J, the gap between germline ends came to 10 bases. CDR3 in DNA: TGTGCCAGCAGCGCAACACAGGGGAACACTGAAGCTTTCTTT. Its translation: CASSATQGNTEAFF.

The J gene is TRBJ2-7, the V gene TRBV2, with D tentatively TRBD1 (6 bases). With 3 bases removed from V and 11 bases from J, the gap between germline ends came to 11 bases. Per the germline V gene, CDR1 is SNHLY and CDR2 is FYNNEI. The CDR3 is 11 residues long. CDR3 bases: TGTGCCAGCAGTGACAGGGGATCGGAGTACGTC. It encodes CASSDRGSEYV.

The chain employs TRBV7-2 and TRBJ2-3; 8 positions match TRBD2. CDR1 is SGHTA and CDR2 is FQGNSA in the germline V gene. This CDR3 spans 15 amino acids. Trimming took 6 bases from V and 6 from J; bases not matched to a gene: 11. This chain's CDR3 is CASRKLADTRDTQYF. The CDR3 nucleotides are TGTGCCAGCAGGAAACTAGCGGACACACGGGATACGCAGTATTTT.

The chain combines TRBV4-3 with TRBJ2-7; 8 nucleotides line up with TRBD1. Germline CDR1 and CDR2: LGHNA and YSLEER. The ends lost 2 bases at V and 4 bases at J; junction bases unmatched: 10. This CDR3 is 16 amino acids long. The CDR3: CASSQKTGARTYEQYF. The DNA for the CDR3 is TGCGCCAGCAGCCAAAAGACAGGGGCCCGAACGTACGAGCAGTACTTC.

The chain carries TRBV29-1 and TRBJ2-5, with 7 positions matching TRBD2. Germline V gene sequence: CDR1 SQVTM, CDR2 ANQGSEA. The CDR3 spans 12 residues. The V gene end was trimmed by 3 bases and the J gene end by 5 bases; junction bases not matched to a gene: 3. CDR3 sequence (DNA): TGCAGCGTTGAGGGGGGGAGGGAGACCCAGTACTTC. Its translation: CSVEGGRETQYF.

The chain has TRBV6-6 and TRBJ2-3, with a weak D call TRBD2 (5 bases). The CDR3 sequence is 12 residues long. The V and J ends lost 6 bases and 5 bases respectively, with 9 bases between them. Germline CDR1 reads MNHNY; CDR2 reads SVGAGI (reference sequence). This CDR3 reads CASSRTVDTQYF. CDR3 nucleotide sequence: TGTGCCAGCAGCCGGACTGTAGATACGCAGTATTTT.

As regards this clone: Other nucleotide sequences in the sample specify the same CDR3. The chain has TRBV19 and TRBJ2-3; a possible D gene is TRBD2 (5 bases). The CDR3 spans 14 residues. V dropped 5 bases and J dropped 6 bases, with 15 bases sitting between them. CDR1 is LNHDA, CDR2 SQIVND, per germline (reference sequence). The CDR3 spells CASSPGRAGDTQYF. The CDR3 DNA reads TGTGCCAGTAGTCCCGGGCGGGCCGGGGATACGCAGTATTTT.

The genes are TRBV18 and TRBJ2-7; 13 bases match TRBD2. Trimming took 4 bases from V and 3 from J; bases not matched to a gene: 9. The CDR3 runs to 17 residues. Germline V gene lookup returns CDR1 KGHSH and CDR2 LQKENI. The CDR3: CASSRSATSGGIYEQYV. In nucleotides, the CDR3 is TGTGCCAGCTCACGAAGCGCGACTAGCGGGGGGATCTACGAGCAGTACGTC.

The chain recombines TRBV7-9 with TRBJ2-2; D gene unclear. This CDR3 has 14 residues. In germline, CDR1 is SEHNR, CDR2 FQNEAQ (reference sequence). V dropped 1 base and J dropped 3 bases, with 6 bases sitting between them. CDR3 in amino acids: CASSLVVDTGELFF. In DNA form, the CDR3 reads TGTGCCAGCAGCTTAGTGGTCGACACCGGGGAGCTGTTTTTT.

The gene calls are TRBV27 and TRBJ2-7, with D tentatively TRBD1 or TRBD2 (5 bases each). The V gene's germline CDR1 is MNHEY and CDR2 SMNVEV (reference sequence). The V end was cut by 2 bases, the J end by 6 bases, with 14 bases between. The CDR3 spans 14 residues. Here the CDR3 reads CASSLPSSGGEQYF. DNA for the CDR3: TGTGCCAGCAGTTTACCGTCCTCTGGGGGCGAGCAGTACTTC.

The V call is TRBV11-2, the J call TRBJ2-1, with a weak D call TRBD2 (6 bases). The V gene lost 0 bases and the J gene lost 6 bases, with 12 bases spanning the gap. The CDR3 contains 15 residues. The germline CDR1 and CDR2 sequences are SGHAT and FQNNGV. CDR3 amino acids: CASSLDRLEGNEQFF. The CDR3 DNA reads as TGTGCCAGCAGCTTAGATCGGCTGGAGGGCAATGAGCAGTTCTTC.

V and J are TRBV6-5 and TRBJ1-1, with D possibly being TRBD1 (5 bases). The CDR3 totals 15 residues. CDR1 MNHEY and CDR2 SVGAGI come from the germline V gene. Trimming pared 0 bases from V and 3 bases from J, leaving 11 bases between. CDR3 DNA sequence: TGTGCCAGCAGTTACTCGAGGCAGGGTGACACTGAAGCTTTCTTT. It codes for CASSYSRQGDTEAFF.

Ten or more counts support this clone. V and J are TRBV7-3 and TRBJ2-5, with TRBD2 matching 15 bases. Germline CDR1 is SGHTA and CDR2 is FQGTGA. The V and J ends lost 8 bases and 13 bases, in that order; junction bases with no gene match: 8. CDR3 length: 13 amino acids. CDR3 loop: CASSGTSGGPRYF. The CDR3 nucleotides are TGTGCCAGCTCGGGGACTAGCGGGGGGCCGAGGTACTTC.

CDR3 amino acids: CASSGTQRFNNEQFF. CDR3 DNA sequence: TGCGCCAGCAGCGGGACCCAAAGGTTCAACAATGAGCAGTTCTTC. The chain is built from TRBV5-1 and TRBJ2-1; the D call may be TRBD1 or TRBD2 (5 bases each). CDR3 length equals 15 residues. V lost 4 bases, J lost 5 bases, and 16 bases lay in between. CDR1 SGHRS and CDR2 YFSETQ come from the germline V gene.

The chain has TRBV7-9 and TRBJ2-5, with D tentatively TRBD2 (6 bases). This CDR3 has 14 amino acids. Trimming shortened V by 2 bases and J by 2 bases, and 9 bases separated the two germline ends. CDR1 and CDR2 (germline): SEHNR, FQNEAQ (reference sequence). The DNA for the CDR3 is TGTGCCAGCAGCTTAATGGGGGGACAAGAGACCCAGTACTTC. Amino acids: CASSLMGGQETQYF.

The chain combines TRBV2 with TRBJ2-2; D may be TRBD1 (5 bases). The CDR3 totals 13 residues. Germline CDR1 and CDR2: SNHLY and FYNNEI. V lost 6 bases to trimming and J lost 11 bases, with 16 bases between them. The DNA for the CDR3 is TGTGCCAGCAGGTTAAAGGGGATTTCCGAGCTGTTTTTT. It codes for CASRLKGISELFF.

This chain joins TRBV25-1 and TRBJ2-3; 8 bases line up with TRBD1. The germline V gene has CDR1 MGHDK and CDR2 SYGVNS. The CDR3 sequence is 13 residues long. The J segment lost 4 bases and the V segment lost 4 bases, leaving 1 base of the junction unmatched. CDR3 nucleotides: TGTGCCAGCAGTGTACAGGGGGCAGATACGCAGTATTTT. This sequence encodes CASSVQGADTQYF.

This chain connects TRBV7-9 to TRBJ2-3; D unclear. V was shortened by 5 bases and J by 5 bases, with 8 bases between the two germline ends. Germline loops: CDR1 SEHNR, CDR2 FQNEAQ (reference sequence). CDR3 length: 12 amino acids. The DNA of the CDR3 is TGTGCCAGCAGCCTTGTGGGAGATACGCAGTATTTT. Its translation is CASSLVGDTQYF.

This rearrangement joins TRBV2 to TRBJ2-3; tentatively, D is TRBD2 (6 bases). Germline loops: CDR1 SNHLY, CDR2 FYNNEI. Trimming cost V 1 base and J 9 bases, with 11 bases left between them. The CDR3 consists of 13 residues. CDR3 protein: CASSEGAGGTQYF. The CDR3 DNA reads TGTGCCAGCAGTGAAGGAGCGGGCGGGACGCAGTATTTT.

The CDR3 spells CASSPGDGVPNQPQHF. Written as DNA, the CDR3 is TGTGCCAGCAGCCCTGGGGACGGAGTCCCTAATCAGCCCCAGCATTTT. This chain uses TRBV7-2 with TRBJ1-5; D perhaps matches TRBD1 (5 bases). CDR1 SGHTA and CDR2 FQGNSA come from the germline V gene. The CDR3 covers 16 residues. Trimming removed 5 bases from V and 4 bases from J, with 18 bases in between.

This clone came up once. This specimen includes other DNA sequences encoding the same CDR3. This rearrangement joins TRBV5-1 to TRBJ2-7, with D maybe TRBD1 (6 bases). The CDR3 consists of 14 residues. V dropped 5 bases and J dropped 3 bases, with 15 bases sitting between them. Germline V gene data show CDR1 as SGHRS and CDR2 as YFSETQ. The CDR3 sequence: CASRIQGNSYEQYF. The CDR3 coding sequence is TGCGCCAGCAGGATACAGGGAAACAGCTACGAGCAGTACTTC. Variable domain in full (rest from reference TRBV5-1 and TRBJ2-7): KAGVTQTPRYLIKTRGQQVTLSCSPISGHRSVSWYQQTPGQGLQFLFEYFSETQRNKGNFPGRFSGRQFSNSRSEMNVSTLELGDSALYLCASRIQGNSYEQYFGPGTRLTVT.

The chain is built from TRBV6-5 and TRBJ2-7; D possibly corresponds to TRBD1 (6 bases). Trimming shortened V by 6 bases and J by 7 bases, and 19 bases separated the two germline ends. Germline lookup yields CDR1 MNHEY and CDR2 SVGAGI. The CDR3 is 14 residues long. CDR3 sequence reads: CASRLGPGVGEQYV. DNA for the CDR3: TGTGCCAGCAGATTAGGTCCAGGGGTGGGGGAGCAGTACGTC.

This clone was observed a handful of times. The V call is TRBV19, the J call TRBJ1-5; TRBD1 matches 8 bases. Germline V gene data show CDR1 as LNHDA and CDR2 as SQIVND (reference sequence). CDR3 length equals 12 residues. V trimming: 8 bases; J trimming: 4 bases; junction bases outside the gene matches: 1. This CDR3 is CASRTGNQPQHF. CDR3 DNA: TGTGCCAGTCGGACAGGGAATCAGCCCCAGCATTTT.

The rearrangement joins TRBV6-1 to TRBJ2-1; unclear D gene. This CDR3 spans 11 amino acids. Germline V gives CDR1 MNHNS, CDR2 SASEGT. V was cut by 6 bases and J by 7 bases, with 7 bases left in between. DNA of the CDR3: TGTGCCAGCAGAGGGTTTAATGAGCAGTTCTTC. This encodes CASRGFNEQFF.

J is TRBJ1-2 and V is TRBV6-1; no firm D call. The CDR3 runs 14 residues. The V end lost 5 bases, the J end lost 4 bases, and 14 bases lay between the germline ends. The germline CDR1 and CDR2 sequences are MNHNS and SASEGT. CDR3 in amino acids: CASSIEGNLYGYTF. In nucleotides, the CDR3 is TGTGCCAGCAGTATAGAAGGGAATCTCTATGGCTACACCTTC.

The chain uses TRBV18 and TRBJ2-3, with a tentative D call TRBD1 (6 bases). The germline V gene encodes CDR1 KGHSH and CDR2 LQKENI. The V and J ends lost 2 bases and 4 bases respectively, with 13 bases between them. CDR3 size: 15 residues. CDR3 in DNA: TGTGCCAGCTCACCAGGATCAGGGGCGGCAGATACGCAGTATTTT. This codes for CASSPGSGAADTQYF.